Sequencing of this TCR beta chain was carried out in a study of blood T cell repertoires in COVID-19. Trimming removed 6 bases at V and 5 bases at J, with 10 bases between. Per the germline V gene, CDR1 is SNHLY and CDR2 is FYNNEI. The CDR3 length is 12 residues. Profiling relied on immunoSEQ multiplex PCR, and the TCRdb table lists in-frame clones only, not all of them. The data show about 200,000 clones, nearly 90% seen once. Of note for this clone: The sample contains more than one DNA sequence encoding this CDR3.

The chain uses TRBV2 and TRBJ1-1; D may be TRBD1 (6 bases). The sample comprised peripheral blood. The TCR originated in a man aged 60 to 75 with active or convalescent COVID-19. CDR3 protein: CASSLQGTEAFF. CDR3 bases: TGTGCCAGCAGCCTTCAGGGGACTGAAGCTTTCTTT.